These 16 T cell receptor beta chains were sequenced from one sample in a study of blood T cell repertoires in COVID-19. Some clones are missing from TCRdb's copy, which holds only in-frame ones; the method was immunoSEQ multiplex PCR. The sample has around 70,000 clones; around 85% are singletons. The sequenced sample was peripheral blood. These receptor sequences come from a woman aged 45-65 years with acute or convalescent COVID-19.

V gene TRBV4-3 combines with J gene TRBJ2-3; the D gene is possibly TRBD1 (5 bases). Germline V gene sequence: CDR1 LGHNA, CDR2 YSLEER. V was trimmed by 4 bases and J by 2 bases, leaving 13 bases between them. This CDR3 is 15 amino acids long. The CDR3 spells CASSRLDTITDTQYF. CDR3 coding DNA: TGCGCCAGCAGCCGGCTGGACACGATCACAGATACGCAGTATTTT.

V usage is TRBV5-4 and J usage is TRBJ1-3; the D is unclear. The CDR3 consists of 12 residues. Trimming stripped 10 bases from V and 4 bases from J, with 12 bases between. Germline-derived CDR1 and CDR2 are SGHNT and YYREEE (reference sequence). As DNA, the CDR3 is TGTGCCGTCCGGAGCGCAGGAAACACCATATATTTT. The encoded protein is CAVRSAGNTIYF. Complete variable domain (other parts from reference TRBV5-4 and TRBJ1-3): ETGVTQSPTHLIKTRGQQVTLRCSSQSGHNTVSWYQQALGQGPQFIFQYYREEENGRGNFPPRFSGLQFPNYSSELNVNALELDDSALYLCAVRSAGNTIYFGEGSWLTVV.

The genes are TRBV3-1 (or the pseudogene TRBV3-2) and TRBJ1-2; TRBD1 is a possible D gene (6 bases). This CDR3 comprises 14 residues. Trimming removed 4 bases from V and 8 bases from J, with 17 bases in between. Germline CDR1 LGHDT, CDR2 YNNKEL (reference sequence). DNA for the CDR3: TGTGCCAGCAGCCCACCCGTGGGGGCCCGGGGCTACACCTTC. Translating gives CASSPPVGARGYTF.

This chain links TRBV6-6 with TRBJ1-2; D is ambiguous. Trimming took 7 bases from V and 8 from J, leaving 8 bases between them. Germline V lookup: CDR1 MNHNY, CDR2 SVGAGI (reference sequence). This CDR3 region has 10 residues. The CDR3 region is CASNLGGYTF. Here the CDR3 DNA reads TGTGCCAGCAATCTAGGCGGCTACACCTTC.

The chain is built from TRBV7-8 and TRBJ1-2; 9 nucleotides align to TRBD1. CDR1 and CDR2 from the germline V gene are SGHVS and FQNEAQ. V lost 6 bases and J lost 5; bases outside the gene matches: 4. This CDR3 region has 13 residues. Here the CDR3 reads CASSDGQGYGYTF. Here the CDR3 DNA reads TGTGCCAGCAGTGACGGACAGGGGTATGGCTACACCTTC.

The V and J genes are TRBV10-2 and TRBJ1-2; weak D call: TRBD1 (5 bases). The CDR3 has 14 amino acids. Germline CDR1 is WSHSY and CDR2 is SAAADI. V was pared by 3 bases and J by 4 bases, with 12 bases between. CDR3 protein: CASSEGAVSYGYTF. As DNA, the CDR3 is TGCGCCAGCAGTGAAGGGGCGGTCAGCTATGGCTACACCTTC.

The chain recombines TRBV24-1 with TRBJ2-3; TRBD2 is a possible D gene (7 bases). CDR3 length equals 14 residues. Germline values: CDR1 KGHDR, CDR2 SFDVKD. Trimming shortened V by 4 bases and J by 6 bases, and 13 bases separated the two germline ends. The CDR3 nucleotides are TGTGCCACCAGTGACGGGGGGCCTGGGGATACGCAGTATTTT. Translation gives CATSDGGPGDTQYF.

There are many counts of this clone. The V and J genes are TRBV13 and TRBJ2-1, with TRBD2 matching over 7 bases. The germline gives CDR1 PRHDT, CDR2 FYEKMQ (reference sequence). The CDR3 totals 15 residues. Germline trimming cut 6 bases from V and 3 bases from J; bases unmatched to any gene: 8. The CDR3 spells CASRQSGAGYNEQFF. The CDR3 DNA is TGTGCCAGCAGACAGAGCGGGGCTGGCTACAATGAGCAGTTCTTC.

The chain has TRBV5-4 and TRBJ1-2; D ambiguous. Trimming removed 4 bases from V and 0 bases from J, with 10 bases in between. CDR1 is SGHNT, CDR2 YYREEE, per germline (reference sequence). The CDR3 extends over 14 amino acids. The CDR3: CASSPGSANYGYTF. The CDR3 DNA sequence: TGTGCCAGCAGCCCGGGGTCAGCTAACTATGGCTACACCTTC.

The CDR3 sequence: CASSHPRENQPQHF. Here the CDR3 DNA reads TGCGCCAGCAGTCACCCCAGGGAAAATCAGCCCCAGCATTTT. The chain is built from TRBV23-1 and TRBJ1-5, with D possibly matching TRBD1 (5 bases). TRBV23-1 is classed as an ORF, of uncertain function. The CDR3 runs to 14 residues. Trimming removed 3 bases at V and 4 bases at J, with 10 bases between.

A few counts support this clone. The chain uses TRBV9 and TRBJ2-1, with TRBD2 matching 11 bases. CDR3 length equals 18 residues. In germline, CDR1 is SGDLS, CDR2 YYNGEE. V shed 0 bases, J shed 6 bases, and the junction held 11 bases outside the gene matches. CDR3 protein: CASSVADLGTSGRNEQFF. The CDR3 DNA is TGTGCCAGCAGCGTAGCCGACCTGGGGACTAGCGGACGCAATGAGCAGTTCTTC.

V usage is TRBV12-2 and J usage is TRBJ2-3; TRBD2 was called by the table and not checked on the DNA. TRBV12-2 is given as a pseudogene. The CDR3 runs 12 residues. DNA for the CDR3: TGTGCAAGTCGCTTCAGAGGGTGGCCGCAGTATTTT. It is translated as CASRFRGWPQYF.

The chain uses TRBV11-1 and TRBJ2-1, with 12 nucleotides matching TRBD2. This CDR3 has 16 amino acids. With 1 base clipped from V and 6 bases from J, the junction kept 4 bases outside the gene matches. Germline V gene data show CDR1 as SGHAT and CDR2 as FQDESV (reference sequence). For the CDR3, the DNA is TGTGCCAGCAGCTTAGATCTAGCGGGAGGGTCCAATGAGCAGTTCTTC. As protein: CASSLDLAGGSNEQFF.

CDR3 DNA: TGTGCCAGCAGCGTCTCGGGGGGGAACACCGGGGAGCTGTTTTTT. Translated, it gives CASSVSGGNTGELFF. The chain has TRBV9 and TRBJ2-2; TRBD2 agrees at 7 bases. V shed 2 bases, J shed 1 base, and the junction held 2 bases outside the gene matches. CDR1 SGDLS and CDR2 YYNGEE come from the germline V gene. The CDR3 loop spans 15 amino acids. The full variable domain, its missing parts supplied by reference TRBV9 and TRBJ2-2, is DSGVTQTPKHLITATGQRVTLRCSPRSGDLSVYWYQQSLDQGLQFLIQYYNGEERAKGNILERFSAQQFPDLHSELNLSSLELGDSALYFCASSVSGGNTGELFFGEGSRLTVL.

The rearrangement uses TRBV6-5 and TRBJ2-7; unclear D gene. This CDR3 contains 15 residues. V was clipped by 0 bases and J by 1 base, with 10 bases between them. Germline V gene sequence: CDR1 MNHEY, CDR2 SVGAGI. The CDR3, as DNA: TGTGCCAGCAGTTACTCGGTCGGGTTTTCCTACGAGCAGTACTTC. Protein product: CASSYSVGFSYEQYF.

V and J are TRBV28 and TRBJ2-1, with a weak D call TRBD1 (6 bases). Germline V gene data show CDR1 as MDHEN and CDR2 as SYDVKM. Trimming pared 5 bases from V and 12 bases from J, leaving 17 bases between. This CDR3 region has 13 residues. The CDR3 sequence: CASSPGHPLGQFF. CDR3 DNA sequence: TGTGCCAGCAGTCCGGGACATCCTCTTGGGCAGTTCTTC.